Below, 13 T cell receptor beta chains from the same sample are listed, as sequenced in a study of blood T cell repertoires in COVID-19. Using immunoSEQ multiplex PCR, the repertoire was profiled, and TCRdb retains in-frame clones only, with some absent. Found here are approximately 280,000 clones, roughly 91% of them singletons; the top ten hold about 5%. Material for sequencing was peripheral blood. These receptors all come from a man in his forties or fifties with acute or convalescent COVID-19.

V is TRBV2 and J is TRBJ1-5, with TRBD1 as a possible D gene (6 bases). Germline V gives CDR1 SNHLY, CDR2 FYNNEI. This CDR3 is built from 15 residues. V lost 4 bases to trimming and J lost 2 bases, with 12 bases between them. CDR3 residues: CASSGRAGGNQPQHF. As DNA, the CDR3 is TGTGCCAGCAGTGGCCGGGCAGGGGGCAATCAGCCCCAGCATTTT.

This rearrangement joins TRBV9 to TRBJ1-2; D may be TRBD1 (5 bases). The CDR3 is 15 amino acids. V shed 2 bases and J shed 4 bases, with 15 bases lying between them. The germline V gene encodes CDR1 SGDLS and CDR2 YYNGEE. The CDR3 DNA follows: TGTGCCAGCAGCGTCGGGGGATCGGTGGGCTATGGCTACACCTTC. Residues: CASSVGGSVGYGYTF.

The chain employs TRBV29-1 and TRBJ1-1, with 10 bases that match TRBD1. Germline V lookup: CDR1 SQVTM, CDR2 ANQGSEA. After removal of 7 bases from V and 0 bases from J, the junction contained 5 bases not matched to a gene. The CDR3 has 14 residues. DNA for the CDR3: TGCAGCGACGGGACAGGGGAGATGAACACTGAAGCTTTCTTT. Its protein is CSDGTGEMNTEAFF.

This clone was recorded a few times. The rearrangement links TRBV11-2 to TRBJ1-2; D not certain. CDR1 SGHAT and CDR2 FQNNGV come from the germline V gene. The V and J ends lost 8 bases and 2 bases respectively, with 15 bases between them. CDR3 length: 14 amino acids. The CDR3 DNA sequence: TGTGCCAGCGACCTAGTGAGGGAGAACTATGGCTACACCTTC. Protein product: CASDLVRENYGYTF. Based on the CDR3 plus reference TRBV11-2 and TRBJ1-2, the full variable domain is EAGVAQSPRYKIIEKRQSVAFWCNPISGHATLYWYQQILGQGPKLLIQFQNNGVVDDSQLPKDRFSAERLKGVDSTLKIQPAKLEDSAVYLCASDLVRENYGYTFGSGTRLTVV.

The rearrangement joins TRBV5-4 to TRBJ2-1, with TRBD1 matching 8 bases. Germline CDR1 reads SGHNT; CDR2 reads YYREEE (reference sequence). The V segment lost 4 bases and the J segment 0 bases; nucleotides outside the gene matches: 3. This CDR3 is 15 amino acids long. This CDR3 reads CASSQGQGSYNEQFF. CDR3 DNA: TGTGCCAGCAGCCAAGGACAGGGCTCCTACAATGAGCAGTTCTTC.

This chain joins TRBV3-1 (or the pseudogene TRBV3-2) and TRBJ1-2; tentatively, D is TRBD1 (5 bases). The V gene's germline CDR1 is LGHDT and CDR2 YNNKEL (reference sequence). The CDR3 totals 15 residues. Trimming shortened V by 2 bases and J by 6 bases, and 16 bases separated the two germline ends. As DNA, the CDR3 is TGTGCCAGCAGCCAATTGCAGGGAGGGTGGGATGGCTACACCTTC. Translating it yields CASSQLQGGWDGYTF.

The chain recombines TRBV19 with TRBJ2-3; weak D call: TRBD1 (5 bases). V was clipped by 1 base and J by 6 bases, with 14 bases between them. CDR1 is LNHDA, CDR2 SQIVND, per germline (reference sequence). This CDR3 has 15 residues. This chain's CDR3 is CASSIGTTSADTQYF. The CDR3, as DNA: TGTGCCAGTAGTATAGGGACAACTTCGGCGGATACGCAGTATTTT.

In its sample, this clone was seen once. The rearrangement uses TRBV5-4 and TRBJ2-7; TRBD1 matches 8 bases. CDR1 and CDR2 from the germline V gene are SGHNT and YYREEE (reference sequence). V trimming: 3 bases; J trimming: 3 bases; junction bases outside the gene matches: 8. The CDR3 has 15 amino acids. The CDR3 region has the DNA TGTGCCAGCAGCTCCGGACAGGGAAACTTCTACGAGCAGTACTTC. Translation: CASSSGQGNFYEQYF. Based on the CDR3 plus reference TRBV5-4 and TRBJ2-7, the full variable domain is ETGVTQSPTHLIKTRGQQVTLRCSSQSGHNTVSWYQQALGQGPQFIFQYYREEENGRGNFPPRFSGLQFPNYSSELNVNALELDDSALYLCASSSGQGNFYEQYFGPGTRLTVT.

The V call is TRBV6-5, the J call TRBJ1-3; 7 bases are a match to TRBD1. The CDR3 has 16 amino acids. The germline gives CDR1 MNHEY, CDR2 SVGAGI. V lost 0 bases to trimming and J lost 2 bases; unmatched junction nucleotides: 4. The CDR3 is CASSYSTGRTGNTIYF. The CDR3 coding sequence is TGTGCCAGCAGTTACTCGACAGGGCGGACTGGAAACACCATATATTTT.

This chain joins TRBV12-3 or TRBV12-4 and TRBJ2-3; the D is unclear. Trimming stripped 5 bases from V and 6 bases from J, with 12 bases between. There are 13 residues in the CDR3. The DNA of the CDR3 is TGTGCCAGCAGTCCTAGTAAGGTCGATACGCAGTATTTT. It is translated as CASSPSKVDTQYF.

This chain connects TRBV5-6 to TRBJ2-1, with no clear D. The germline V and J ends were trimmed by 4 bases and 3 bases, with 2 bases remaining between them. The CDR3 consists of 11 residues. The germline V gene has CDR1 SGHDT and CDR2 YYEEEE. The CDR3 DNA reads as TGTGCCAGCAGCCTCTACAATGAGCAGTTCTTC. Protein sequence: CASSLYNEQFF.

This chain joins TRBV5-4 and TRBJ2-1, with TRBD2 matching 7 bases. Germline CDR1 is SGHNT and CDR2 is YYREEE (reference sequence). Germline trimming cut 1 base from V and 8 bases from J; bases unmatched to any gene: 9. The CDR3 runs 15 residues. The CDR3 region is CASSLKERGGHEQFF. The CDR3 DNA sequence: TGTGCCAGCAGCTTGAAAGAGCGGGGTGGGCATGAGCAGTTCTTC. Full variable domain (remainder filled in from reference TRBV5-4 and TRBJ2-1): ETGVTQSPTHLIKTRGQQVTLRCSSQSGHNTVSWYQQALGQGPQFIFQYYREEENGRGNFPPRFSGLQFPNYSSELNVNALELDDSALYLCASSLKERGGHEQFFGPGTRLTVL.

This sequence joins TRBV2 and TRBJ1-6; 9 positions match TRBD1. Germline lookup yields CDR1 SNHLY and CDR2 FYNNEI. J gave up 8 bases and V 3 bases, and 5 bases lay outside the gene matches. This CDR3 has 15 amino acids. DNA for the CDR3: TGTGCCAGCAGTGAGGACAGGGGACTGGATTCACCCCTCCACTTT. Amino acids: CASSEDRGLDSPLHF.